This T cell receptor beta chain was identified during a study of T cell responses to AZD1222 COVID-19 vaccine. Clones were sequenced by immunoSEQ multiplex PCR, and TCRdb holds only the in-frame ones, with some missing. This repertoire shows 95,000 to 110,000 clones, roughly 87% found once; its top ten account for roughly 4.3%. Germline CDR1 reads MNHNS; CDR2 reads SASEGT. The V end lost 2 bases, the J end lost 4 bases, and 18 bases lay between the germline ends. The CDR3 is 16 amino acids. V gene TRBV6-1 combines with J gene TRBJ2-7; D not resolved. The material sequenced was peripheral blood, taken on day 0 of AZD1222 vaccination. The receptor's source is an adult in good health. The DNA for the CDR3 is TGTGCCAGCAGTGAATTGGTTGGCCCTTCCTTATACGAGCAGTACTTC. The encoded protein is CASSELVGPSLYEQYF.